These 15 T cell receptor beta chains originate from one sample sequenced in a study of cytomegalovirus exposure and HLA in healthy donors. Primers: 60 Vbeta forward and 13 Jbeta reverse. Measured with immunoSEQ multiplex PCR; TCRdb has only the in-frame clones, and not every one. Among roughly 98,000 clones listed, 77% were seen once. Sequencing input: PBMCs. These receptors were obtained from a female donor in good health and CMV-seronegative.

The chain links TRBV29-1 to TRBJ2-1; a possible D gene is TRBD1 (7 bases). The CDR3 covers 15 residues. Per the germline V gene, CDR1 is SQVTM and CDR2 is ANQGSEA. Trimming pared 8 bases from V and 0 bases from J, leaving 17 bases between. This CDR3 is CSSQGGPLSYNEQFF. CDR3 DNA sequence: TGCAGCTCCCAGGGGGGCCCCCTCTCCTACAATGAGCAGTTCTTC.

V and J are TRBV6-1 and TRBJ2-7; TRBD1 is a possible D gene (6 bases). CDR1 MNHNS and CDR2 SASEGT come from the germline V gene. CDR3 length: 14 residues. V was trimmed by 3 bases and J by 4 bases, leaving 13 bases between them. Written as DNA, the CDR3 is TGTGCCAGCAGTGAGGGGGACATGTTTTACGAGCAGTACTTC. Translated: CASSEGDMFYEQYF.

This clone was picked up one time. The chain combines TRBV5-1 with TRBJ2-2; a possible D gene is TRBD2 (6 bases). Germline V gene lookup returns CDR1 SGHRS and CDR2 YFSETQ. The CDR3 totals 18 residues. V was cut by 4 bases and J by 0 bases, with 19 bases left in between. The CDR3, as DNA: TGCGCCAGCAGCCTACGAGGGGCAGCGGGCGCGAACACCGGGGAGCTGTTTTTT. Amino acid sequence: CASSLRGAAGANTGELFF.

This clone was counted a few times. The V call is TRBV6-1, the J call TRBJ2-2; possibly TRBD1 for D (6 bases). This CDR3 is built from 17 residues. The V end was cut by 2 bases, the J end by 0 bases, with 13 bases between. Germline assignment: CDR1 MNHNS and CDR2 SASEGT. The CDR3 is CASSELGTLPNTGELFF. The CDR3 DNA reads TGTGCCAGCAGTGAACTTGGGACACTCCCGAACACCGGGGAGCTGTTTTTT.

The chain has TRBV27 and TRBJ2-7; 8 positions match TRBD2. V shed 2 bases and J 0 bases; nucleotides not matched to a gene: 6. Germline assignment: CDR1 MNHEY and CDR2 SMNVEV (reference sequence). The CDR3 loop spans 16 amino acids. For the CDR3, the DNA is TGTGCCAGCAGTTTAGTCCCGGGGGGGCCCTCCTACGAGCAGTACTTC. Amino acids: CASSLVPGGPSYEQYF.

Only a few counts were recorded for this clone. The V call is TRBV2, the J call TRBJ2-5, with TRBD2 matching over 8 bases. Germline CDR1 is SNHLY and CDR2 is FYNNEI. The length of the CDR3 is 15 residues. With 2 bases clipped from V and 5 bases from J, the junction kept 7 bases outside the gene matches. CDR3 in DNA: TGTGCCAGCAGTGAATCACCTTCGGGGGGGGAGACCCAGTACTTC. It translates to CASSESPSGGETQYF.

The chain links TRBV5-6 to TRBJ1-1; 10 bases are a match to TRBD1. The CDR3 spans 15 residues. J was trimmed by 5 bases and V by 4 bases; bases with no gene match: 8. Per the germline V gene, CDR1 is SGHDT and CDR2 is YYEEEE. CDR3 in amino acids: CASSLPGTGVTEAFF. In nucleotides, the CDR3 is TGTGCCAGCAGCCTGCCCGGGACAGGGGTTACTGAAGCTTTCTTT.

This chain connects TRBV18 to TRBJ1-1; a possible D gene is TRBD1 (6 bases). Trimming left V 2 bases short and J 1 base short, with 17 bases between. This CDR3 spans 17 amino acids. Per germline, CDR1 KGHSH and CDR2 LQKENI. The DNA of the CDR3 is TGTGCCAGCTCACCAGATAGGGGGTCTATAGAGAACACTGAAGCTTTCTTT. Amino acid sequence: CASSPDRGSIENTEAFF.

The chain combines TRBV18 with TRBJ1-3, with D tentatively TRBD1 (5 bases). The V end was cut by 0 bases, the J end by 0 bases, with 9 bases between. CDR1 and CDR2 (germline): KGHSH, LQKENI. This CDR3 spans 16 amino acids. The CDR3 sequence: CASSPPGGDSGNTIYF. DNA for the CDR3: TGTGCCAGCTCACCACCCGGAGGGGACTCTGGAAACACCATATATTTT.

This sequence joins TRBV7-6 and TRBJ1-1, with D possibly matching TRBD1 (5 bases). Germline loops: CDR1 SGHVS, CDR2 FNYEAQ. The CDR3 totals 15 residues. Trimming removed 1 base from V and 1 base from J, with 10 bases in between. The CDR3, as DNA: TGTGCCAGCAGCTTAGGATCGCAGGGGAACACTGAAGCTTTCTTT. Translation: CASSLGSQGNTEAFF.

The CDR3 region has the DNA TGTGCCAGCAGTGACTCGGCGCAGTTCGGGACAGGGAATTCACCCCTCCACTTT. This codes for CASSDSAQFGTGNSPLHF. The chain combines TRBV6-4 with TRBJ1-6; 9 nucleotides align to TRBD1. Germline lookup yields CDR1 MRHNA and CDR2 SNTAGT. The V segment lost 0 bases and the J segment 7 bases; nucleotides outside the gene matches: 10. There are 18 residues in the CDR3.

J is TRBJ1-2 and V is TRBV5-4, with unresolved D. The V gene's germline CDR1 is SGHNT and CDR2 YYREEE (reference sequence). CDR3 length: 14 residues. Trimming cost V 1 base and J 2 bases, with 9 bases left between them. CDR3 protein: CASSLWEGNYGYTF. CDR3 DNA sequence: TGTGCCAGCAGCTTGTGGGAGGGAAACTATGGCTACACCTTC.

V and J are TRBV9 and TRBJ2-3; 9 bases are a match to TRBD2. J was trimmed by 2 bases and V by 4 bases; bases with no gene match: 8. The CDR3 contains 16 residues. Germline loops: CDR1 SGDLS, CDR2 YYNGEE. The CDR3 spells CASSPQTSGNTDTQYF. CDR3 DNA: TGTGCCAGCAGCCCCCAGACTAGCGGTAACACAGATACGCAGTATTTT.

This chain links TRBV6-7 with TRBJ1-5; 8 nucleotides agree with TRBD1. TRBV6-7 is identified as an open reading frame with a role that is uncertain. V shed 4 bases, J shed 6 bases, and the junction held 5 bases outside the gene matches. The CDR3 has 14 residues. The CDR3 region has the DNA TGTGCCAGCAGTTTTAGACAGGGGAGTCAGCCCCAGCATTTT. Encoded protein: CASSFRQGSQPQHF.

The chain employs TRBV10-1 and TRBJ2-3, with 11 bases lining up with TRBD2. Trimming took 3 bases from V and 5 from J; bases not matched to a gene: 7. Germline V gives CDR1 WNHNN, CDR2 SYGVQD (reference sequence). CDR3 length: 16 residues. The CDR3, as DNA: TGCGCCAGCAGTGAAGGGACTAGCGGCCCGGGAGATACGCAGTATTTT. Protein: CASSEGTSGPGDTQYF.